This section outlines one T cell receptor (beta chain) sequence together with its context. From germline, CDR1 is LNHDA and CDR2 SQIVND (reference sequence). Trimming took off 4 bases at V and 0 bases at J, with 10 bases between the two ends. The CDR3 spans 14 residues. The data derive from a study of TIL therapy for anti-PD-1-resistant metastatic lung cancer. In the study overall: Patients had a median age of approximately 50 years (range about 35-75). A few tumors were EGFR-mutant and two were ALK-rearranged.

The time point is: pre-treatment sample, taken before nivolumab and TIL therapy. The libraries were made with immunoSEQ v3. TCRdb keeps only in-frame clones here, not all; method: immunoSEQ multiplex PCR. Found here are over 15,000 clones, 74% of them singletons; the top ten hold about 35%. Here the sequenced sample was blood, taken at baseline. This sequence was found in a person between 25 and 79 years old with non-small cell lung cancer. J is TRBJ2-7 and V is TRBV19, with D tentatively TRBD2 (6 bases). The CDR3 region has the DNA TGTGCCAGTAGTACTCAGGGACTCTCCTACGAGCAGTACTTC. Its protein is CASSTQGLSYEQYF.